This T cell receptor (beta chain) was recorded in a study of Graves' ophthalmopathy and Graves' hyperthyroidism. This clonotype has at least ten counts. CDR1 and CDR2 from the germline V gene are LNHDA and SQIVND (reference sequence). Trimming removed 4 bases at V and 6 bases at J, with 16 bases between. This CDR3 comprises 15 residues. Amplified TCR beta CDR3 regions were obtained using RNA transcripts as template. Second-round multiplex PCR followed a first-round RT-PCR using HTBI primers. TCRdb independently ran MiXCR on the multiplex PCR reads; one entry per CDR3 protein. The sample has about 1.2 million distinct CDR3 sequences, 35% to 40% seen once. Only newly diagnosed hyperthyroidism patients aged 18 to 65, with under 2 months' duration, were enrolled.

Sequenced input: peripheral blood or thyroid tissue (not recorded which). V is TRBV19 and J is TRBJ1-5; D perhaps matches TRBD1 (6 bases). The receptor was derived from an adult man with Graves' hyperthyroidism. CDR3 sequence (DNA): TGTGCCAGTAGTACAGGACAGTCAATGGGTCAGCCCCAGCATTTT. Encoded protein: CASSTGQSMGQPQHF.